This entry lists 28 T cell receptor beta chains sequenced from one sample in a study of naive and memory T cell subsets. The study's findings and limits: Possibly reflecting memory cells re-expressing CD45RA, a few larger clonotypes occurred in naive repertoires, especially CD8.

Both TRBC1 and TRBC2 were covered by a beta constant-region primer of two equimolar oligonucleotides. The ligated cDNA underwent four PCR rounds using SP2 and nested alpha and beta constant-region primers. TCRdb processed the UMI-ligation and nested PCR reads anew with MiXCR; each CDR3 protein has one entry. The sample includes roughly 100,000 distinct CDR3 sequences, 14% of them seen just once. These receptors are not linked to any known antigen. Sequencing input: naive CD8+ T cells from blood. Receptors originate from a human donor in good health.

This clonotype was counted only a few times. The chain combines TRBV28 with TRBJ1-2; D is unclear. This CDR3 is built from 13 residues. The ends were cut back, 7 bases at V and 1 base at J, with 10 bases in the middle. Germline values: CDR1 MDHEN, CDR2 SYDVKM. CDR3 coding DNA: TGTGCCAGCACTCCCGACTTTAACTATGGCTACACCTTC. As protein: CASTPDFNYGYTF.

This clonotype showed up just a few times. This chain links TRBV15 with TRBJ2-1, with D maybe TRBD2 (6 bases). This CDR3 comprises 15 residues. The ends were cut back, 3 bases at V and 3 bases at J, with 12 bases in the middle. The germline CDR1 and CDR2 sequences are LNHNV and YYDKDF (reference sequence). CDR3 sequence (DNA): TGTGCCACCAGCAGTGCGGGGTTCGGCTACAATGAGCAGTTCTTC. Residues: CATSSAGFGYNEQFF.

The V gene is TRBV28, the J gene TRBJ2-5; D is ambiguous. The CDR3 length is 13 residues. Germline V CDR1 and CDR2: MDHEN, SYDVKM. V was trimmed by 6 bases and J by 5 bases, leaving 13 bases between them. The CDR3 DNA is TGTGCCAGCAGACATAGGGATTGGGAGACCCAGTACTTC. Its translation: CASRHRDWETQYF.

V usage is TRBV20-1 and J usage is TRBJ2-7; a weak D match, TRBD1 (6 bases). V lost 3 bases and J 2 bases, leaving 11 bases between the germline ends. Germline V lookup: CDR1 DFQATT, CDR2 SNEGSKA (reference sequence). The CDR3 has 13 amino acids. As DNA, the CDR3 is TGCAGTGCTAGCGACAGGACCCCCTACGAGCAGTACTTC. Its protein is CSASDRTPYEQYF.

In its sample, this clonotype was seen a few times. This rearrangement joins TRBV24-1 to TRBJ2-2, with a tentative D call TRBD1 (6 bases). Trimming took 8 bases from V and 0 from J, leaving 9 bases between them. Looked up from germline, CDR1 is KGHDR and CDR2 is SFDVKD. The length of the CDR3 is 14 residues. CDR3 coding DNA: TGTGCCACCACCGGGACACCGAACACCGGGGAGCTGTTTTTT. Protein: CATTGTPNTGELFF.

This clonotype was counted ten times or more. This chain connects TRBV30 to TRBJ1-2, with 8 nucleotides matching TRBD1. The V gene's germline CDR1 is GTSNPN and CDR2 SVGIG (reference sequence). V gave up 5 bases and J gave up 4 bases; unmatched junction bases: 3. This CDR3 contains 12 residues. For the CDR3, the DNA is TGTGCCTGGGTAGGGACAGGCTATGGCTACACCTTC. It is translated as CAWVGTGYGYTF.

The rearrangement uses TRBV12-5 and TRBJ2-7; D perhaps matches TRBD1 (5 bases). V was shortened by 8 bases and J by 7 bases, with 15 bases between the two germline ends. CDR3 length: 12 residues. Germline-derived CDR1 and CDR2 are LGHNT and FRNRAP. The CDR3 nucleotides are TGTGCTAGTTCTGGACAAGAGACTGAGCAGTACTTC. It codes for CASSGQETEQYF.

This chain connects TRBV29-1 to TRBJ2-7; TRBD2 is a possible D gene (5 bases). Deletions cut 4 bases from V and 0 bases from J, with 10 bases between. This CDR3 has 13 residues. Germline CDR1 reads SQVTM; CDR2 reads ANQGSEA. In DNA, the CDR3 is TGCAGCGTTGGATTAGCGCACTCCTACGAGCAGTACTTC. Encoded protein: CSVGLAHSYEQYF.

This chain links TRBV12-3 or TRBV12-4 with TRBJ2-6; the match to TRBD2 covers 8 bases. V lost 6 bases and J lost 1; bases outside the gene matches: 14. This CDR3 is built from 19 residues. CDR3 nucleotide sequence: TGTGCCAGCAGATCCAGTGGGAGCGGGAGCGTGTCTGGGGCCAACGTCCTGACTTTC. Translating gives CASRSSGSGSVSGANVLTF.

V is TRBV6-2 or TRBV6-3 and J is TRBJ2-3; no clear D. Germline CDR1 MNHEY, CDR2 SVGEGT. V lost 2 bases to trimming and J lost 4 bases, with 10 bases between them. The CDR3 has 14 amino acids. In DNA, the CDR3 is TGTGCCAGCAGTTACCCAATAGGTGCAGATACGCAGTATTTT. Its protein is CASSYPIGADTQYF.

This clonotype was observed at least ten times. The chain employs TRBV4-3 and TRBJ2-1; D perhaps matches TRBD1 (6 bases). V lost 0 bases, J lost 9 bases, and 24 bases lay in between. Looked up from germline, CDR1 is LGHNA and CDR2 is YSLEER. This CDR3 is built from 18 residues. CDR3 residues: CASSQDSSSWQGFGEQFF. CDR3 DNA sequence: TGCGCCAGCAGCCAAGACAGTTCTTCGTGGCAGGGGTTTGGTGAGCAGTTCTTC.

In its sample, this clonotype was seen many times. This sequence joins TRBV12-3 or TRBV12-4 and TRBJ2-4, with 7 bases lining up with TRBD1. V shed 4 bases, J shed 6 bases, and the junction held 3 bases outside the gene matches. The CDR3 runs to 13 residues. This chain's CDR3 is CASSSWDRNIQYF. The DNA for the CDR3 is TGTGCCAGCAGTTCTTGGGACAGAAACATTCAGTACTTC.

The table lists this clonotype with a few counts. V gene TRBV6-5 combines with J gene TRBJ2-5; 9 nucleotides agree with TRBD2. V lost 5 bases, J lost 5 bases, and 6 bases stayed unmatched. CDR3 length: 14 residues. CDR1 is MNHEY and CDR2 is SVGAGI in the germline V gene. The chain's CDR3 is CASSPSGRWETQYF. The CDR3 region has the DNA TGTGCCAGCAGTCCCAGCGGGAGGTGGGAGACCCAGTACTTC.

This clonotype was seen a handful of times. CDR3 nucleotides: TGCAGTGCTAGAGTAAAGGGTTGGGGCTACGAGCAGTACTTC. Protein product: CSARVKGWGYEQYF. This chain uses TRBV20-1 with TRBJ2-7; D gene ambiguous. This CDR3 has 14 residues. Trimming cost V 1 base and J 3 bases, with 13 bases left between them. Germline assignment: CDR1 DFQATT and CDR2 SNEGSKA (reference sequence).

In its sample, this clonotype was seen a few times. The rearrangement joins TRBV28 to TRBJ1-4; TRBD1 aligns across 7 bases. Per germline, CDR1 MDHEN and CDR2 SYDVKM. V was pared by 4 bases and J by 5 bases, with 10 bases of the junction left unmatched. The CDR3 covers 16 residues. The CDR3 DNA is TGTGCCAGCAGTTCCACTGGACAGGACGGGAATGAAAAACTGTTTTTT. Translated: CASSSTGQDGNEKLFF. The complete variable domain, with remaining parts taken from reference TRBV28 and TRBJ1-4, reads DVKVTQSSRYLVKRTGEKVFLECVQDMDHENMFWYRQDPGLGLRLIYFSYDVKMKEKGDIPEGYSVSREKKERFSLILESASTNQTSMYLCASSSTGQDGNEKLFFGSGTQLSVL.

This clonotype turned up a few times. The chain recombines TRBV4-2 with TRBJ2-1, with D possibly TRBD2 on 5 matching bases. V dropped 0 bases and J dropped 6 bases, with 6 bases sitting between them. The CDR3 length is 13 residues. CDR1 LGHNA and CDR2 YNFKEQ come from the germline V gene. For the CDR3, the DNA is TGTGCCAGCAGCCAAGATAGCGCCAATGAGCAGTTCTTC. It codes for CASSQDSANEQFF.

The CDR3, as DNA: TGTGCCAGCAGACCCGGGGGGACCGGGGAGCTGTTTTTT. Protein: CASRPGGTGELFF. V is TRBV6-2 or TRBV6-3 and J is TRBJ2-2; 7 nucleotides line up with TRBD2. CDR1 is MNHEY, CDR2 SVGEGT, per germline. V trimming: 6 bases; J trimming: 5 bases; junction bases outside the gene matches: 3. The CDR3 has 13 residues.

The chain carries TRBV13 and TRBJ2-3, with TRBD2 matching over 8 bases. CDR1 and CDR2 (germline): PRHDT, FYEKMQ (reference sequence). The CDR3 length is 17 residues. With V trimmed by 1 base and J by 2 bases, 8 bases remained unmatched. CDR3 DNA: TGTGCCAGCAGCTTAGACCCAGCGGGGGCCGTCACAGATACGCAGTATTTT. Translating it yields CASSLDPAGAVTDTQYF. Using reference TRBV13 and TRBJ2-3 for the parts outside the CDR3, the full variable domain is AAGVIQSPRHLIKEKRETATLKCYPIPRHDTVYWYQQGPGQDPQFLISFYEKMQSDKGSIPDRFSAQQFSDYHSELNMSSLELGDSALYFCASSLDPAGAVTDTQYFGPGTRLTVL.

The genes are TRBV24-1 and TRBJ2-7; 7 bases are shared with TRBD1. This CDR3 has 13 residues. CDR1 and CDR2 (germline): KGHDR, SFDVKD. V lost 1 base to trimming and J lost 12 bases; unmatched junction nucleotides: 8. The CDR3 DNA follows: TGTGCCACCAGTGATTTCACAGGGGAGCAAAGGTACTTC. Translation gives CATSDFTGEQRYF.

CDR3 loop: CASSSVTTKDEQFF. The CDR3 coding sequence is TGTGCCAGCTCTTCTGTGACCACGAAGGATGAGCAGTTCTTC. The chain uses TRBV27 and TRBJ2-1, with D uncertain. There are 14 residues in the CDR3. Deletions cut 8 bases from V and 8 bases from J, with 19 bases between. Germline CDR1 MNHEY, CDR2 SMNVEV (reference sequence).

This clonotype has only a few counts. The rearrangement links TRBV28 to TRBJ2-7; D may match TRBD1 or TRBD2 (6 bases each). The CDR3 is made up of 18 amino acids. Per germline, CDR1 MDHEN and CDR2 SYDVKM. Trimming removed 3 bases from V and 1 base from J, with 22 bases in between. The CDR3 coding sequence is TGTGCCAGCAGTTTTAGTTTAGGCGGGACAACAGTGTCCTACGAGCAGTACTTC. Its translation is CASSFSLGGTTVSYEQYF.

The chain is built from TRBV7-3 and TRBJ2-3; no reliable D call. The V and J ends lost 2 bases and 4 bases respectively, with 7 bases between them. The CDR3 sequence is 13 residues long. CDR1 and CDR2 (germline): SGHTA, FQGTGA. The CDR3 loop is CASSLLLADTQYF. The CDR3 DNA reads TGTGCCAGCAGCTTACTGTTGGCAGATACGCAGTATTTT.

This clonotype has more than one count but fewer than ten. The rearrangement joins TRBV9 to TRBJ1-2, with 7 positions matching TRBD1. CDR3 size: 14 residues. The germline CDR1 and CDR2 sequences are SGDLS and YYNGEE. J was trimmed by 5 bases and V by 3 bases; bases with no gene match: 7. CDR3 loop: CASSGTGSHYGYTF. The CDR3 region has the DNA TGTGCCAGCAGCGGGACAGGATCCCATTATGGCTACACCTTC.

For the CDR3, the DNA is TGTGCCAGCAGCTCAGGGACTAGCGGTCGCACAGATACGCAGTATTTT. It specifies CASSSGTSGRTDTQYF. The rearrangement links TRBV7-3 to TRBJ2-3; TRBD2 matches at 11 bases. The V and J ends lost 4 bases and 1 base, in that order; junction bases with no gene match: 4. Germline CDR1 is SGHTA and CDR2 is FQGTGA. This CDR3 has 16 amino acids.

V gene TRBV7-9 combines with J gene TRBJ1-5, with 9 bases identical to TRBD1. Trimming cost V 5 bases and J 0 bases; bases outside gene matches: 11. The length of the CDR3 is 18 residues. The V gene's germline CDR1 is SEHNR and CDR2 FQNEAQ (reference sequence). The DNA for the CDR3 is TGTGCCAGCAGCCCGGGACAGGGCCCGTATTATAGCAATCAGCCCCAGCATTTT. It encodes CASSPGQGPYYSNQPQHF. Based on the CDR3 plus reference TRBV7-9 and TRBJ1-5, the full variable domain is DTGVSQNPRHKITKRGQNVTFRCDPISEHNRLYWYRQTLGQGPEFLTYFQNEAQLEKSRLLSDRFSAERPKGSFSTLEIQRTEQGDSAMYLCASSPGQGPYYSNQPQHFGDGTRLSIL.

This clonotype has a count of ten or more. This chain connects TRBV9 to TRBJ2-3; the D gene is possibly TRBD1 (5 bases). Germline V gene data show CDR1 as SGDLS and CDR2 as YYNGEE. V gave up 4 bases and J gave up 5 bases, with 14 bases separating them. The CDR3 is 14 residues long. DNA for the CDR3: TGTGCCAGCAGCCCCTCCCAGGGCCTAGATACGCAGTATTTT. This codes for CASSPSQGLDTQYF.

This clonotype was seen a few times. The CDR3 coding sequence is TGTGCCAGCAGTCCGGGACAGCCCCTTCGGGAGCAGTACTTC. Residues: CASSPGQPLREQYF. The chain combines TRBV12-3 or TRBV12-4 with TRBJ2-7; 7 bases fit TRBD1. The length of the CDR3 is 14 residues. V gave up 5 bases and J gave up 7 bases; unmatched junction bases: 11.

The chain links TRBV4-1 to TRBJ2-1; D may be TRBD1 or TRBD2 (5 bases each). The CDR3 extends over 14 amino acids. V was clipped by 3 bases and J by 8 bases, with 14 bases between them. CDR1 is MGHRA, CDR2 YSYEKL, per germline. The CDR3 loop is CASSHPGRWDEQFF. The CDR3 nucleotides are TGCGCCAGCAGCCACCCGGGACGGTGGGATGAGCAGTTCTTC.